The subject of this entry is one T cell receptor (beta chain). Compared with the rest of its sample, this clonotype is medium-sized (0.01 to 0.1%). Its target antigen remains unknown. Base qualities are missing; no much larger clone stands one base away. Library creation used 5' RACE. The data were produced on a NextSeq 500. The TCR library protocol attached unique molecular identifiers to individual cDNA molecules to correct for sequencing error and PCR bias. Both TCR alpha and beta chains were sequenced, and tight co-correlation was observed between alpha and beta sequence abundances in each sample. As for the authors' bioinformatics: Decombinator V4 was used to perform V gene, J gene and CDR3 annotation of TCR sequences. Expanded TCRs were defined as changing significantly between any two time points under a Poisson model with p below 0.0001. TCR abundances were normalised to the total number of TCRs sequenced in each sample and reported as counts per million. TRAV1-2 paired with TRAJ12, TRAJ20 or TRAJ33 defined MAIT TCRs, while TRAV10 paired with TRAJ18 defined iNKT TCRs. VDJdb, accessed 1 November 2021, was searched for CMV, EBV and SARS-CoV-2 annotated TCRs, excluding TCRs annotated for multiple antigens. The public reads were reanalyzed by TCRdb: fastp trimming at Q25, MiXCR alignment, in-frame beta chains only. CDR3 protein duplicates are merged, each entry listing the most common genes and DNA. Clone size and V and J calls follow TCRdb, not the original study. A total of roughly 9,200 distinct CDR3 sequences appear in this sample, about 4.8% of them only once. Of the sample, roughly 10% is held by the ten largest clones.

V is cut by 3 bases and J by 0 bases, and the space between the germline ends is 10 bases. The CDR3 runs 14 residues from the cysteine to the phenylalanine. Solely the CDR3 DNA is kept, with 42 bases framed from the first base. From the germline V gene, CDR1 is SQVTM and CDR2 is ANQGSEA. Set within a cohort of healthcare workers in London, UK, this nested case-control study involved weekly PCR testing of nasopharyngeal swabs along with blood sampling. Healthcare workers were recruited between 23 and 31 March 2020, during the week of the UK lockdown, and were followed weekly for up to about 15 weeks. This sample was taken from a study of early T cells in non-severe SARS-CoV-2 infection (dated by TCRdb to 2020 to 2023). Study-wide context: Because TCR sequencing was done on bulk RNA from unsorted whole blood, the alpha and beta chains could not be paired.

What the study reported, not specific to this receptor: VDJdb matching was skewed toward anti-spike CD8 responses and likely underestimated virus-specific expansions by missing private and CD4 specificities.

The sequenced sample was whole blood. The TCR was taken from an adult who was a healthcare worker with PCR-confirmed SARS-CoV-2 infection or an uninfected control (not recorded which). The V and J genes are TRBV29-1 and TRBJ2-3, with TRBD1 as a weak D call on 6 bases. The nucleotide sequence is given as TGCAGCGTTGACATGAGGGGGAGCACAGATACGCAGTATTTT. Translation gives CSVDMRGSTDTQYF.